The 14 T cell receptor beta chains reported below all come from one sample, sequenced in a study of siplizumab effects on memory and regulatory T cells. The protocol was immunoSEQ multiplex PCR, while the TCRdb copy is restricted to in-frame clones and leaves out a portion. The top ten clones hold 0.3% of a sample with tens of thousands of clones, 85% to 95% of them seen once. Sequencing was performed on non-Treg CD4+ T cells sorted from blood. These receptors were collected from a human donor in good health.

The chain combines TRBV19 with TRBJ1-5; D gene unclear. V dropped 3 bases and J dropped 0 bases, with 3 bases sitting between them. The CDR3 is 13 residues long. Germline CDR1 is LNHDA and CDR2 is SQIVND (reference sequence). The CDR3 protein is CASSITSNQPQHF. CDR3 sequence (DNA): TGTGCCAGTAGTATCACTAGCAATCAGCCCCAGCATTTT. The variable domain in full, with the rest retrieved from reference TRBV19 and TRBJ1-5, is DGGITQSPKYLFRKEGQNVTLSCEQNLNHDAMYWYRQDPGQGLRLIYYSQIVNDFQKGDIAEGYSVSREKKESFPLTVTSAQKNPTAFYLCASSITSNQPQHFGDGTRLSIL.

The genes are TRBV4-1 and TRBJ2-6; D remains ambiguous. Deletions cut 2 bases from V and 0 bases from J, with 17 bases between. Germline CDR1 MGHRA, CDR2 YSYEKL. This CDR3 has 19 residues. CDR3 protein: CASSQTSGRQHSGANVLTF. The DNA for the CDR3 is TGCGCCAGCAGCCAAACCTCTGGGCGTCAGCACTCTGGGGCCAACGTCCTGACTTTC.

The chain joins TRBV29-1 to TRBJ2-7; D is perhaps TRBD1 (6 bases). The CDR3 runs 12 residues. The germline gives CDR1 SQVTM, CDR2 ANQGSEA. V lost 5 bases and J 5 bases, leaving 13 bases between the germline ends. DNA of the CDR3: TGCAGCGTTTTCCGGACAGAGCACGAGCAGTACTTC. This encodes CSVFRTEHEQYF.

The chain employs TRBV14 and TRBJ2-1, with 7 bases fitting TRBD1. The trim removed 4 bases at V and 8 bases at J, leaving 5 bases unmatched. The germline V gene has CDR1 SGHDN and CDR2 FVKESK. There are 13 residues in the CDR3. The CDR3 loop reads CASSPTGYYEQFF. The CDR3 DNA is TGTGCCAGCAGCCCGACAGGGTACTATGAGCAGTTCTTC.

The chain has TRBV5-1 and TRBJ2-3; tentatively, D is TRBD2 (6 bases). CDR3 length: 15 amino acids. The germline V gene has CDR1 SGHRS and CDR2 YFSETQ. The V and J ends lost 0 bases and 4 bases respectively, with 12 bases between them. The CDR3 loop reads CASSLDGSFADTQYF. In DNA, the CDR3 is TGCGCCAGCAGCTTGGACGGGAGCTTCGCAGATACGCAGTATTTT.

This clone was counted between two and nine times. This sequence joins TRBV10-3 and TRBJ1-2, with 9 bases aligning to TRBD1. Germline CDR1 ENHRY, CDR2 SYGVKD. The CDR3 runs to 13 residues. J gave up 9 bases and V 3 bases, and 5 bases lay outside the gene matches. CDR3 in DNA: TGTGCCATCAGTGACTCGACAGGGGGTAGCTACACCTTC. Protein: CAISDSTGGSYTF.

This clone occurred once. DNA of the CDR3: TGTGCCAGCAGTGACGCGCTAGCGGGAGATACGCAGTATTTT. This translates into CASSDALAGDTQYF. This chain joins TRBV6-4 and TRBJ2-3; 8 bases map to TRBD2. CDR3 size: 14 residues. V lost 2 bases, J lost 5 bases, and 3 bases stayed unmatched. Germline loops: CDR1 MRHNA, CDR2 SNTAGT.

This sequence joins TRBV5-4 and TRBJ2-7; the D is unclear. Germline CDR1 reads SGHNT; CDR2 reads YYREEE (reference sequence). The V end was cut by 0 bases, the J end by 0 bases, with 10 bases between. CDR3 size: 15 residues. Here the CDR3 DNA reads TGTGCCAGCAGCTTGGGGGCGTCCAGCTCCTACGAGCAGTACTTC. This gives the protein CASSLGASSSYEQYF.

The chain carries TRBV30 and TRBJ2-5, with D maybe TRBD2 (7 bases). Trimming pared 2 bases from V and 5 bases from J, leaving 12 bases between. This CDR3 spans 13 amino acids. Germline V gene data show CDR1 as GTSNPN and CDR2 as SVGIG (reference sequence). The CDR3 DNA reads as TGTGCCTGGAGTAGGGGGGGGAGGGAGACCCAGTACTTC. Encoded protein: CAWSRGGRETQYF.

The V and J genes are TRBV7-6 and TRBJ1-4, with 11 bases fitting TRBD1. Germline CDR1 is SGHVS and CDR2 is FNYEAQ. Trimming at V came to 5 bases and at J to 5 bases, leaving 4 bases not matched to a gene. The CDR3 has 15 residues. CDR3 nucleotide sequence: TGTGCCAGCAGCCCCAGGACAGGGGGCAATGAAAAACTGTTTTTT. As protein: CASSPRTGGNEKLFF.

The CDR3: CASSRGLTYEQYF. The CDR3 nucleotides read TGTGCCAGTAGTAGAGGCCTGACCTACGAGCAGTACTTC. The chain couples TRBV19 to TRBJ2-7, with unresolved D. V was cut by 4 bases and J by 2 bases, with 9 bases left in between. This CDR3 is 13 amino acids long. Per germline, CDR1 LNHDA and CDR2 SQIVND (reference sequence).

J is TRBJ2-1 and V is TRBV5-5; D possibly corresponds to TRBD2 (5 bases). The germline CDR1 and CDR2 sequences are SGHKS and YYEKEE (reference sequence). The CDR3 sequence is 19 residues long. V lost 0 bases, J lost 0 bases, and 19 bases lay in between. CDR3 in amino acids: CASSLAGVGQRSSYNEQFF. DNA for the CDR3: TGTGCCAGCAGCTTGGCCGGGGTGGGCCAGCGGAGCTCCTACAATGAGCAGTTCTTC.

The gene calls are TRBV19 and TRBJ1-2; no clear D gene. There are 12 residues in the CDR3. Germline CDR1 is LNHDA and CDR2 is SQIVND (reference sequence). With 6 bases removed from V and 8 bases from J, the gap between germline ends came to 13 bases. CDR3 protein: CASRDGKGGYTF. In DNA form, the CDR3 reads TGTGCCAGTAGAGACGGAAAGGGAGGCTACACCTTC.

Only a few counts were recorded for this clone. The chain combines TRBV25-1 with TRBJ2-3, with no clear D. Between the trimmed V and J ends, which lost 5 bases and 0 bases, there was a span of 3 bases. The CDR3 is 12 amino acids. The germline V gene encodes CDR1 MGHDK and CDR2 SYGVNS. CDR3 sequence reads: CASSFSTDTQYF. CDR3 nucleotide sequence: TGTGCCAGCAGTTTTAGCACAGATACGCAGTATTTT.